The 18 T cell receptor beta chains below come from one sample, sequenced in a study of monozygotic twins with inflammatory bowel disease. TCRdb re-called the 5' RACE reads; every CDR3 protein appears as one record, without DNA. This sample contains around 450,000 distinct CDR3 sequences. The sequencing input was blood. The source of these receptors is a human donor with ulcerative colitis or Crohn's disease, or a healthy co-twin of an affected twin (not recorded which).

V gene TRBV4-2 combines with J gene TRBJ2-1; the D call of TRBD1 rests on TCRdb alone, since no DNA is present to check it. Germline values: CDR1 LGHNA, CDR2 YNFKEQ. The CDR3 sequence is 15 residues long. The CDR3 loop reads CASSQGFRDNNEQFF.

CDR3 residues: CSARVPGGQPQHF. The gene calls are TRBV20-1 and TRBJ1-5; TCRdb reports TRBD1, a call that lacks DNA to check it against. This CDR3 has 13 amino acids. The germline V gene encodes CDR1 DFQATT and CDR2 SNEGSKA (reference sequence).

CDR3: CASSQDGSFYGYTF. V gene TRBV4-1 combines with J gene TRBJ1-2. Germline CDR1 MGHRA, CDR2 YSYEKL. This CDR3 spans 14 amino acids.

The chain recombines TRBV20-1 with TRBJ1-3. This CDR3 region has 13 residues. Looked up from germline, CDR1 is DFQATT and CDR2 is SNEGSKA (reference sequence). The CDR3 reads CSAIGVRGNTIYF.

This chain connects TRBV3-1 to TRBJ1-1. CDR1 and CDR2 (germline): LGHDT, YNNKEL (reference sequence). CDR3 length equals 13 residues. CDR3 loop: CASSPPFGSEAFF.

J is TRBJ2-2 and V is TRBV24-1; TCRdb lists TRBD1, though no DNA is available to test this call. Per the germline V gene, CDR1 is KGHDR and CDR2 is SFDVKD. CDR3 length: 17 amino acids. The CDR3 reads CATSTAGMRSGPGELFF.

This chain's CDR3 is CASSLEGSNSPLHF. The J gene is TRBJ1-6, the V gene TRBV12-3 or TRBV12-4; the TCRdb call, TRBD1, lacks DNA for checking. This CDR3 has 14 residues.

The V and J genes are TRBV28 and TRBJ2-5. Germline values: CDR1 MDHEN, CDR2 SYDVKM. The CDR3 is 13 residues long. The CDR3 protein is CASSPVGEETQYF.

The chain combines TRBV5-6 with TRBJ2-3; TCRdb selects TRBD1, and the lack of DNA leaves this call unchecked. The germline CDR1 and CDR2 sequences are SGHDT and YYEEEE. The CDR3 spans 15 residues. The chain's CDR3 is CASSLPQDLTDTQYF.

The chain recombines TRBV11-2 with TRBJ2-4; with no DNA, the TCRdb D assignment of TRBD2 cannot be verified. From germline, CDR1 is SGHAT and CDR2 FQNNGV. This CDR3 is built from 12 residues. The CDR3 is CASKASDAIQYF.

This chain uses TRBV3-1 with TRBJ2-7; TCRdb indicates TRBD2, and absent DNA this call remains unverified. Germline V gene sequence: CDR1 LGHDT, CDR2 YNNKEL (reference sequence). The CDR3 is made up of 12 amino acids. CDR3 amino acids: CASSPGRDEQYF.

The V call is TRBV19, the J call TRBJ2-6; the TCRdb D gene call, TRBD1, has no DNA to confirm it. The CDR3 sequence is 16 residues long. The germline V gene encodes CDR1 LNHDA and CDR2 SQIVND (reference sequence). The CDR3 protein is CASSPDGQAGANVLTF.

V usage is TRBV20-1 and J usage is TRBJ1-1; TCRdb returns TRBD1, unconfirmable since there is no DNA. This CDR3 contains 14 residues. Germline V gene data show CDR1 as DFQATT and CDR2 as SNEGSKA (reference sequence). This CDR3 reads CSARESRGYTEAFF.

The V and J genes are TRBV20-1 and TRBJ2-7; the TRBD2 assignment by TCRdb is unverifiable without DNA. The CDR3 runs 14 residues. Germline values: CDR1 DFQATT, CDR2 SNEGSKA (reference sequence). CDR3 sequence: CSARGSSGIYEQYF.

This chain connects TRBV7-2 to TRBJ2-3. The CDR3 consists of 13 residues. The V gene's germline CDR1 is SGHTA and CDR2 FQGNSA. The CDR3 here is CASSLQGTDTQYF.

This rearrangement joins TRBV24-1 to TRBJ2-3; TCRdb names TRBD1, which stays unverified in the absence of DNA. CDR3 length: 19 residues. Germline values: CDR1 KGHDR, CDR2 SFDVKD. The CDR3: CATSDPPGTFGGRTDTQYF.

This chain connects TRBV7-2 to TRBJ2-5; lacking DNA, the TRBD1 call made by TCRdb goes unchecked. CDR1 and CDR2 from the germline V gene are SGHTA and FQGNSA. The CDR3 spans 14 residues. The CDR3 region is CASSPPGTVETQYF.

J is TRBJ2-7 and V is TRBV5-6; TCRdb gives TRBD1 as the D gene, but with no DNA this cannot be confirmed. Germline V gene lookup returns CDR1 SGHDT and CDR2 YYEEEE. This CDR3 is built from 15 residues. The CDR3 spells CASSLAGTATYEQYF.